This T cell receptor (beta chain) originates from a study of cytomegalovirus exposure and HLA in healthy donors. Study summary: Findings of an earlier analysis included some 120 million unique TCR beta sequences from around 180 million T cells. A preliminary data release comprised 80 million to 95 million unique TCRs obtained from HLA-typed donors. The study, taken as a whole, reports: There were reportedly fewer N-insertions in an Asian-associated ancestry cluster than the roughly 680-donor mean, in a later analysis. A missense DCLRE1C variant was associated with V- and J-gene trimming of TCR beta chains in a later analysis, and an independent cohort replicated the association.

A note on this clone: The antigen is not known.

This CDR3 is built from 14 residues. Germline loops: CDR1 MNHNY, CDR2 SVGAGI (reference sequence). With 0 bases clipped from V and 5 bases from J, the junction kept 2 bases outside the gene matches. Primers: 60 Vbeta forward and 13 Jbeta reverse. Sequenced by immunoSEQ multiplex PCR; TCRdb stores in-frame clones only, minus some. This sample has about 160,000 clones, with around 80% found just once. The specimen was PBMCs. The chain recombines TRBV6-6 with TRBJ2-7; 9 bases match TRBD2. The clonotype comes from a man aged 40-55 years in good health and CMV-seronegative. The CDR3 sequence is CASSYSRGGDEQYF. The CDR3 bases are TGTGCCAGCAGTTACTCGCGGGGGGGAGACGAGCAGTACTTC.